This T cell receptor beta chain was observed in a study of blood T cell repertoires in COVID-19. Using immunoSEQ multiplex PCR, the repertoire was profiled, and TCRdb retains in-frame clones only, with some absent. Among about 50,000 clones listed, 87% were seen once. The CDR3 spans 15 residues. V lost 3 bases to trimming and J lost 0 bases, with 10 bases between them. In germline, CDR1 is SGHDT, CDR2 YYEEEE. The chain joins TRBV5-6 to TRBJ2-1, with a weak D call TRBD1 (6 bases). Sequenced: peripheral blood. This TCR was recovered from a human donor with active COVID-19. The donor label of this sample is uncertain. CDR3: CASSSGHSSYNEQFF. The CDR3 region has the DNA TGTGCCAGCAGCTCGGGACATAGCTCCTACAATGAGCAGTTCTTC.